This T cell receptor (beta chain) was captured in a study of blood T cell repertoires in COVID-19. The overall study: Sites across the United States, Italy and Spain contributed samples from acute and convalescent COVID-19. PBMCs, B-cell-depleted T cells, or T cells were the source of the cDNA or gDNA that made up the material.

Under the authors' procedure: It was from reference gene primer amplification that nucleated cell counts were estimated. TCRdb keeps only in-frame clones here, not all; method: immunoSEQ multiplex PCR. V, J and clone size derive from that table, while D and trimming were established from the DNA sequence. The sample carries roughly 42,000 clones, under 85% recorded once. CDR1 is SGHTA, CDR2 FQGTGA, per germline. CDR3 length: 14 residues. V dropped 6 bases and J dropped 4 bases, with 15 bases sitting between them. The rearrangement links TRBV7-3 to TRBJ2-5; a weak D match, TRBD2 (5 bases). The source material was peripheral blood. The receptor comes from an elderly woman with acute or convalescent COVID-19. The DNA for the CDR3 is TGTGCCAGCAGATTCACCGGAGGCTCAGAGACCCAGTACTTC. This gives the protein CASRFTGGSETQYF. Full variable domain (missing parts from reference TRBV7-3 and TRBJ2-5): GAGVSQTPSNKVTEKGKYVELRCDPISGHTALYWYRQSLGQGPEFLIYFQGTGAADDSGLPNDRFFAVRPEGSVSTLKIQRTERGDSAVYLCASRFTGGSETQYFGPGTRLLVL.